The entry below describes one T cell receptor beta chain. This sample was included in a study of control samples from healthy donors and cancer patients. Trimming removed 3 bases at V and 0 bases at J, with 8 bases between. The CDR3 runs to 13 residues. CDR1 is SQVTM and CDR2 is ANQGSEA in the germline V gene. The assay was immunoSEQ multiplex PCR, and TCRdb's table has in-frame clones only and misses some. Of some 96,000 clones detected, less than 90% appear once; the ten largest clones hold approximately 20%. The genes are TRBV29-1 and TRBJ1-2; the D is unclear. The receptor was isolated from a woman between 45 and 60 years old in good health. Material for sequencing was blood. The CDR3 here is CSVDPSTNYGYTF. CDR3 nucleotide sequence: TGCAGCGTTGACCCGTCCACTAACTATGGCTACACCTTC.